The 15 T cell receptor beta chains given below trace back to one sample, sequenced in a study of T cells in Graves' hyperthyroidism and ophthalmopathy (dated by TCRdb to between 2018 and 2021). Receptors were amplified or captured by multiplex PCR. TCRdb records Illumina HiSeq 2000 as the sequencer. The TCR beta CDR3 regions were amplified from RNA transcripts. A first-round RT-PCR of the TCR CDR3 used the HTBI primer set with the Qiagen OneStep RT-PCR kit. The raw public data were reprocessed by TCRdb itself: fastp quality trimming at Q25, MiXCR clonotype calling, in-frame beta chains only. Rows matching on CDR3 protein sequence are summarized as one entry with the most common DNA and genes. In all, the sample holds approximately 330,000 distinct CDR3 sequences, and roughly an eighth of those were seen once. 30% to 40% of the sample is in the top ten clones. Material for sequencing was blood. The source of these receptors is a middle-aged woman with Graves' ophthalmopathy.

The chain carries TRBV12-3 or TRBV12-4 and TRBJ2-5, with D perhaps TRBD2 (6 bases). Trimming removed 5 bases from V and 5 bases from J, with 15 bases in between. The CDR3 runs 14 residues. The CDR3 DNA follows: TGTGCCAGCAGTGAGGGACTCCCCCGGGAGACCCAGTACTTC. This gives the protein CASSEGLPRETQYF.

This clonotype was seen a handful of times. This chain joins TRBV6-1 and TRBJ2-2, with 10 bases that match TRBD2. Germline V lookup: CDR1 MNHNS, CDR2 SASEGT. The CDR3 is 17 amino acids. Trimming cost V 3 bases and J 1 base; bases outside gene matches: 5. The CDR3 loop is CASSDKGLARNTGELFF. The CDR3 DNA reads TGTGCCAGCAGTGACAAGGGACTAGCGAGGAACACCGGGGAGCTGTTTTTT.

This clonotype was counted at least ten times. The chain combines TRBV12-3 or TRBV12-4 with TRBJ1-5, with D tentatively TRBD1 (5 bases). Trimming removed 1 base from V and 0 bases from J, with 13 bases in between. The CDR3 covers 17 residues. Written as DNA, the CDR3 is TGTGCCAGCAGTTTAGATTTGGGCAGGGTTAGCAATCAGCCCCAGCATTTT. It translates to CASSLDLGRVSNQPQHF.

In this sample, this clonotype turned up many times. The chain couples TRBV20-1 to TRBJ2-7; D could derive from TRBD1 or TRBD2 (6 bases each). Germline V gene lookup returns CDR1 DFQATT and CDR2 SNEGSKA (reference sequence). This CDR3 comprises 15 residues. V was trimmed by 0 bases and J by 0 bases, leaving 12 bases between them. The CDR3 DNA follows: TGCAGTGCTAGAGATGAGGGGGGCACCTCCTACGAGCAGTACTTC. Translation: CSARDEGGTSYEQYF.

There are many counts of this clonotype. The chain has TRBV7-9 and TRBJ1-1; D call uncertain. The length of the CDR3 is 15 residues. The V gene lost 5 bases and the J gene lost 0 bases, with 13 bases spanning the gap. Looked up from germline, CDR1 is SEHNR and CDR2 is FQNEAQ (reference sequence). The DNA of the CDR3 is TGTGCCAGCAGCCCCCAAGTTACGGTGAACACTGAAGCTTTCTTT. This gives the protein CASSPQVTVNTEAFF.

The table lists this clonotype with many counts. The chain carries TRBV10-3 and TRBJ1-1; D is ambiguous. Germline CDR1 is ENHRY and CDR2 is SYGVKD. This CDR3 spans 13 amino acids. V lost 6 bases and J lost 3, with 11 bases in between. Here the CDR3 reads CAISPDWDTEAFF. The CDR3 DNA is TGTGCCATCAGCCCGGACTGGGACACTGAAGCTTTCTTT.

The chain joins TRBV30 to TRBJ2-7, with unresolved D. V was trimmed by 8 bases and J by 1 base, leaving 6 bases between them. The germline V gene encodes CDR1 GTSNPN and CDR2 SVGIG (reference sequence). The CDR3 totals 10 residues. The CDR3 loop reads CALGSYEQYF. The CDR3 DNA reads TGTGCCCTGGGTTCCTACGAGCAGTACTTC.

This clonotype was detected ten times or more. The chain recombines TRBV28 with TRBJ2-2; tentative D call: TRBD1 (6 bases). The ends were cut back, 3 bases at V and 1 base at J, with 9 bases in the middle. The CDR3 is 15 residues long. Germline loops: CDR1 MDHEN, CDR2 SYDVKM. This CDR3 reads CASSFGQMNTGELFF. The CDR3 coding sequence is TGTGCCAGCAGTTTCGGACAGATGAACACCGGGGAGCTGTTTTTT.

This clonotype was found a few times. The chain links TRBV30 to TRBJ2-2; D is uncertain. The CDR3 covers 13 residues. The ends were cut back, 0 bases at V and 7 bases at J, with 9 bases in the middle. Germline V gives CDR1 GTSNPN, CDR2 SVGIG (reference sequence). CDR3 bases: TGTGCCTGGAGTGTAACTTTGGGCGGGGAGCTGTTTTTT. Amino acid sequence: CAWSVTLGGELFF.

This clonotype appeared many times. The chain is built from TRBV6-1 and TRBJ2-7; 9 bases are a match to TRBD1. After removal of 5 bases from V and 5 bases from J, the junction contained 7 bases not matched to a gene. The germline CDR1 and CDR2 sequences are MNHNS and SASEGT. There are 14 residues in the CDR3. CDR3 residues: CASSRGQGTNEQYF. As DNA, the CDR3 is TGTGCCAGCAGTCGGGGACAGGGAACGAACGAGCAGTACTTC.

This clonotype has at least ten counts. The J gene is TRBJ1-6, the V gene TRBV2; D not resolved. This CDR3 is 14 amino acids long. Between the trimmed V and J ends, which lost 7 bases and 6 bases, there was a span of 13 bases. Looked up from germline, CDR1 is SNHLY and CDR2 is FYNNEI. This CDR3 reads CASIQNPLNSPLHF. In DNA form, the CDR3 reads TGTGCCAGCATTCAAAACCCCCTTAATTCACCCCTCCACTTT.

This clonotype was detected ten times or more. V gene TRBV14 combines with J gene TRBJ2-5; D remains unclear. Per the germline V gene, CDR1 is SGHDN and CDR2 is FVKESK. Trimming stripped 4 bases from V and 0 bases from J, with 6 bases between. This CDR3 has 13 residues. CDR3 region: CASSRFDQETQYF. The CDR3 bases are TGTGCCAGCAGCCGATTCGACCAAGAGACCCAGTACTTC.

CDR3 sequence: CAIEGEIYEQYF. The CDR3 DNA is TGTGCCATCGAAGGCGAAATCTACGAGCAGTACTTC. This chain joins TRBV6-4 and TRBJ2-7; D is ambiguous. The CDR3 has 12 amino acids. CDR1 and CDR2 (germline): MRHNA, SNTAGT. Between the trimmed V and J ends, which lost 10 bases and 3 bases, there was a span of 13 bases.

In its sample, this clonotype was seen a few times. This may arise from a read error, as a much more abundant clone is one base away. CDR3 in amino acids: CASSQTFGTAYGYTF. DNA for the CDR3: TGTGCCAGCAGCCAAACATTTGGGACCGCCTATGGCTACACCTTC. This chain uses TRBV3-1 with TRBJ1-2; the D gene is possibly TRBD1 (5 bases). The ends were cut back, 2 bases at V and 4 bases at J, with 14 bases in the middle. CDR1 is LGHDT, CDR2 YNNKEL, per germline (reference sequence). The CDR3 loop spans 15 amino acids.

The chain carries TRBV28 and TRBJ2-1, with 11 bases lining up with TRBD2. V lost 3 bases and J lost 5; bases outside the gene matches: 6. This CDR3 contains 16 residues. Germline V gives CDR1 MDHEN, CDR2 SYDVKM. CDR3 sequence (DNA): TGTGCCAGCAGTTTCTCCCTAGCGGGAGGTGACAATGAGCAGTTCTTC. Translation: CASSFSLAGGDNEQFF.